The sequence of this T cell receptor beta chain was determined in a study of neurological immune-mediated disorders (dated by TCRdb to 2018 to 2020). Notes on the research overall: The study compared peripheral blood TCR-beta repertoires of HTLV-I-associated myelopathy (HAM/TSP) patients, multiple sclerosis patients and healthy controls using UMI-based sequencing. The roughly 100 TCR-beta libraries covered PBMC samples along with longitudinal samples, technical triplicates, and paired sorted CD4+ and CD8+ T-cell subsets. The cohort comprised approximately 67 subjects: some 14 HAM/TSP patients, approximately 34 multiple sclerosis patients and 20 or so healthy controls. Results the study describes overall, beyond this receptor: TCR clonal expansion was highest in HAM/TSP patients and lowest in MS patients, with MS patients falling below even healthy controls. No identical CDR3 amino acid sequences were shared among expanded clones across subjects, suggesting private TCR-beta repertoires in all groups.

From cysteine to phenylalanine, the CDR3 is 13 amino acids long. Only the CDR3 region is kept as DNA, spanning 39 bases read in frame from base 1. The V and J ends are trimmed by 5 bases and 6 bases, leaving 16 bases between them. CDR1 is given as DFQATT and CDR2 as SNEGSKA, both from the germline V gene (reference sequence). For the unsorted PBMC libraries, 2 million PBMCs were stored in RNAlater at -80 degrees C until RNA extraction and were used to generate the libraries. Peripheral blood was subjected to Ficoll-Hypaque density gradient centrifugation to isolate PBMCs, which were then cryopreserved in liquid nitrogen. cDNA synthesis used template-switch 5'RACE with a primer carrying a 10-nucleotide random unique molecular identifier tagging each TCR transcript. Over 170 million TCR-beta sequences, covering 15-18 subjects, were produced in each sequencing run. The RNeasy kit was used to extract total RNA. Using the KAPA Real-time Library Amplification kit, TCR-beta VDJ regions were amplified with primers for the TCR constant region and the 5'RACE anchor. A first PCR added sample indexes and Illumina adaptors, after which a second PCR increased the library yield. After Ampure bead purification, the TCR product of roughly 650 bp was size-selected on a 2% E-gel SizeSelection system. Library quality was checked on a Bioanalyzer, concentration was measured with Qubit, and libraries were quantified with the Kapa Library Quantification kit before pooling. An Illumina HiSeq 2500 sequenced the libraries paired-end 2 x 150 bp. To increase sequence diversity, roughly 25-31% phiX was spiked into each library pool. On the authors' methods: The quality-filtered reads were processed with the UMI-based MiGEC pipeline, whose error correction step removed more than 80% of the raw TCR sequences. IMGT germline references were used for alignment of VDJ genes, and clonotypes were defined by a unique CDR3 amino acid sequence together with V-J genes. Clonal expansion, Shannon diversity and CDR3 relatedness were evaluated with VDJtools (CalcPairwiseDistances, ClusterSamples), while phylogenetic trees were built in CLCbio workbench. A clone was classed as expanded if it had 8 or more unique UMIs, a cutoff based on coefficient-of-variation modelling across technical triplicates. The public reads were reanalyzed by TCRdb: fastp trimming at Q25, MiXCR alignment, in-frame beta chains only. Each CDR3 protein gets just one entry, which takes the most common genes and DNA from the rows behind it. TCRdb, not the original authors, processed these V and J calls. In all, the sample holds more than 35,000 distinct CDR3 sequences, and 10% of those were seen once. The top ten clones comprise under 8.5% of the sample.

This clonotype was recorded many times. Which antigen it targets is not known. Per-base quality was not reported, and no clone a single base away is much larger than it. In this chain, TRBV20-1 is recombined with TRBJ1-1, with no confident D gene call. This sequence was found in a woman aged 30 to 39 with HTLV-1-associated myelopathy (HAM/TSP). Sample: PBMCs. The DNA is TGCAGTGCTTACCTTGGCTTGTACCCTGAAGCTTTCTTT. It codes for CSAYLGLYPEAFF.